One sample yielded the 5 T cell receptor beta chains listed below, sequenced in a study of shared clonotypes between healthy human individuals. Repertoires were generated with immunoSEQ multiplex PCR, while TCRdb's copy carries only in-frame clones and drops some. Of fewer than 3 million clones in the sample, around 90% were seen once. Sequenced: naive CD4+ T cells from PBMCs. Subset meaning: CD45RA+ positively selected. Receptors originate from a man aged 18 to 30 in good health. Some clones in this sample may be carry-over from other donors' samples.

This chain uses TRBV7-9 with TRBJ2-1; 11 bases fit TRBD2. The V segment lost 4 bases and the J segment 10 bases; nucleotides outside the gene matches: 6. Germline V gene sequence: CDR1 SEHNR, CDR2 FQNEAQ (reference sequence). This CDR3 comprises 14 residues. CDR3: CASSSLAGGLEQFF. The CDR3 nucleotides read TGTGCCAGCAGCTCATTAGCGGGAGGGTTAGAGCAGTTCTTC.

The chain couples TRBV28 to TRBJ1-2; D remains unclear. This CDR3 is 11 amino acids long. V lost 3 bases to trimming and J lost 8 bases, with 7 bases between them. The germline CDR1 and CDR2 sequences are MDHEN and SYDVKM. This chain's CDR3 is CASSLEQGYTF. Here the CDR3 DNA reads TGTGCCAGCAGTTTGGAACAGGGCTACACCTTC.

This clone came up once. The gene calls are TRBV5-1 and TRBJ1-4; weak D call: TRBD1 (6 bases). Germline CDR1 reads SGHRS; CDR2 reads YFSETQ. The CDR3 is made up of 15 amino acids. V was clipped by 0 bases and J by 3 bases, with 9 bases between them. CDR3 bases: TGCGCCAGCAGCTTGGGGGGGCAACCTAATGAAAAACTGTTTTTT. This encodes CASSLGGQPNEKLFF.

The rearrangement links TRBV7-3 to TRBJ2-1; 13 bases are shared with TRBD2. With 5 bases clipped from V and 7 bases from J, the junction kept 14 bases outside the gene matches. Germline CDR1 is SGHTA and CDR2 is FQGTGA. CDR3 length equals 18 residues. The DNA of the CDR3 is TGTGCCAGCAGCCTCCCGTTTACTAGCGGGAGGGCGCATAATGAGCAGTTCTTC. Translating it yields CASSLPFTSGRAHNEQFF.

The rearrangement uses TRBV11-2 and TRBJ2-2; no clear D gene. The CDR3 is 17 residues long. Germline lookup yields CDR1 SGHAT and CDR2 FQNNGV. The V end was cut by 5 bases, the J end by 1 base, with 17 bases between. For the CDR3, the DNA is TGTGCCAGCAGCCCCGGCTGGGGTTTCGGGAACACCGGGGAGCTGTTTTTT. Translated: CASSPGWGFGNTGELFF. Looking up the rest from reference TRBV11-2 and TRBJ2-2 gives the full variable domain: EAGVAQSPRYKIIEKRQSVAFWCNPISGHATLYWYQQILGQGPKLLIQFQNNGVVDDSQLPKDRFSAERLKGVDSTLKIQPAKLEDSAVYLCASSPGWGFGNTGELFFGEGSRLTVL.